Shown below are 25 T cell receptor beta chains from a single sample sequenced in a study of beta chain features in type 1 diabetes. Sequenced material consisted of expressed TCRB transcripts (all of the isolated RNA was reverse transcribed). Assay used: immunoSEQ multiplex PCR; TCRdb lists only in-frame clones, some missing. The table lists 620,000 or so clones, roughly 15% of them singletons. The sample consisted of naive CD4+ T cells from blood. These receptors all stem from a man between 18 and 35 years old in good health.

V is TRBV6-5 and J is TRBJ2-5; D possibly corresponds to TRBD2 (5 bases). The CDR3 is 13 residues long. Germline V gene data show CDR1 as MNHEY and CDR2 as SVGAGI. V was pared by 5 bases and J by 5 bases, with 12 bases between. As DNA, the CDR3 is TGTGCCAGCAGTACTGCGGGCGTGGAGACCCAGTACTTC. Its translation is CASSTAGVETQYF.

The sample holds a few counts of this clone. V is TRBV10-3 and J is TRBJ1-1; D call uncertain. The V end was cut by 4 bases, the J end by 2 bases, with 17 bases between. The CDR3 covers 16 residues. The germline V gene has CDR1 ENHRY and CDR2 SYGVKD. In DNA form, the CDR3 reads TGTGCCATCAGTGCAACCGGGAGATCCCCCAACACTGAAGCTTTCTTT. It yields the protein CAISATGRSPNTEAFF.

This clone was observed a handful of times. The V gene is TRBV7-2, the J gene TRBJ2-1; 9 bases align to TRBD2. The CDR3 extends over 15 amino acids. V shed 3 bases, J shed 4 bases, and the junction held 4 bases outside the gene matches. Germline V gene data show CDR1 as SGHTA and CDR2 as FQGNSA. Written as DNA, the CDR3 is TGTGCCAGCAGCTTTAGCGGGAGTGGGTACAATGAGCAGTTCTTC. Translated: CASSFSGSGYNEQFF. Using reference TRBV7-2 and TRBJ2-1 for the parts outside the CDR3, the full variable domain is GAGVSQSPSNKVTEKGKDVELRCDPISGHTALYWYRQSLGQGLEFLIYFQGNSAPDKSGLPSDRFSAERTGGSVSTLTIQRTQQEDSAVYLCASSFSGSGYNEQFFGPGTRLTVL.

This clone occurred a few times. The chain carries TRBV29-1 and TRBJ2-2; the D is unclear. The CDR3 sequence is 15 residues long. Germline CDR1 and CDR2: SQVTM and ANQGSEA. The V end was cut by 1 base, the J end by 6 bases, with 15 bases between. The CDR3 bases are TGCAGCGTTGAAGGCAGGAACCTAATGGCCGGGGAGCTGTTTTTT. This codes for CSVEGRNLMAGELFF.

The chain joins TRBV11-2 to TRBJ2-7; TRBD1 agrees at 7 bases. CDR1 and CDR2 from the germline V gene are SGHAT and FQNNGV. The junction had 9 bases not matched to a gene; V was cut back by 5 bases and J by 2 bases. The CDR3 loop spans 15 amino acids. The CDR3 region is CASSGDSSSAYEQYF. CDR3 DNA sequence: TGTGCCAGCAGCGGGGACAGCTCCTCGGCCTACGAGCAGTACTTC. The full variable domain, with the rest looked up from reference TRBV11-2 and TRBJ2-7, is EAGVAQSPRYKIIEKRQSVAFWCNPISGHATLYWYQQILGQGPKLLIQFQNNGVVDDSQLPKDRFSAERLKGVDSTLKIQPAKLEDSAVYLCASSGDSSSAYEQYFGPGTRLTVT.

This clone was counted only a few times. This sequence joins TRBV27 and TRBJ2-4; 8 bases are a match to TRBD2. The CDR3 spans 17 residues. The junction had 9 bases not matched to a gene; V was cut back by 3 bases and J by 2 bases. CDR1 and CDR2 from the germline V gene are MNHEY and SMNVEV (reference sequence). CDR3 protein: CASSLVREAGTKNIQYF. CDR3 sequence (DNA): TGTGCCAGCAGTTTGGTGCGGGAGGCGGGGACCAAAAACATTCAGTACTTC.

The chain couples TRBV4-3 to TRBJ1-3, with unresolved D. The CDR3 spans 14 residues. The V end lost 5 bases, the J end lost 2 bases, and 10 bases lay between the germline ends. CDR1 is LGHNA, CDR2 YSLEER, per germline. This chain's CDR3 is CASSNQIAGNTIYF. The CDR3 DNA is TGCGCCAGCAGCAACCAGATTGCTGGAAACACCATATATTTT.

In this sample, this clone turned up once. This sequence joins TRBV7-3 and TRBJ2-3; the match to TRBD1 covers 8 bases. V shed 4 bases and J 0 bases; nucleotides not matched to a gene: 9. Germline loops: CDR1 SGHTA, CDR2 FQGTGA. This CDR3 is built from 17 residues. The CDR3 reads CASSSTGTGSSTDTQYF. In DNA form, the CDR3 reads TGTGCCAGCAGCTCTACCGGGACAGGCTCTAGCACAGATACGCAGTATTTT.

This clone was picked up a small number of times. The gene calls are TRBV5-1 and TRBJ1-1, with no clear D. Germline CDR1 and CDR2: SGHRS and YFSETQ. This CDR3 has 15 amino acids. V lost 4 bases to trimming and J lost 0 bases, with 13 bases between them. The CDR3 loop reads CASSENENMNTEAFF. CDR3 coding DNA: TGCGCCAGCAGCGAGAATGAGAACATGAACACTGAAGCTTTCTTT. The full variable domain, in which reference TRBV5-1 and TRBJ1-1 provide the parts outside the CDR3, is KAGVTQTPRYLIKTRGQQVTLSCSPISGHRSVSWYQQTPGQGLQFLFEYFSETQRNKGNFPGRFSGRQFSNSRSEMNVSTLELGDSALYLCASSENENMNTEAFFGQGTRLTVV.

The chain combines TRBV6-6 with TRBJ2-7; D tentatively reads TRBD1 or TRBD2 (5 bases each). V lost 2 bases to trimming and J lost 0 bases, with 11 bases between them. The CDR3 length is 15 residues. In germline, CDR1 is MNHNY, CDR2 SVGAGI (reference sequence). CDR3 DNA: TGTGCCAGCAGTTACAAAGGGACGGACTCCTACGAGCAGTACTTC. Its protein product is CASSYKGTDSYEQYF.

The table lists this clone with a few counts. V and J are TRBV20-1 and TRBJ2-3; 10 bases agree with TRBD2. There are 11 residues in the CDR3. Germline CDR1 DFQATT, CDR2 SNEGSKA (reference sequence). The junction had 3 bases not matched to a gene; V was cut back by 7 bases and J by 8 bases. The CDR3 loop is CSGGTSVTQYF. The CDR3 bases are TGCAGTGGGGGGACTAGCGTTACGCAGTATTTT.

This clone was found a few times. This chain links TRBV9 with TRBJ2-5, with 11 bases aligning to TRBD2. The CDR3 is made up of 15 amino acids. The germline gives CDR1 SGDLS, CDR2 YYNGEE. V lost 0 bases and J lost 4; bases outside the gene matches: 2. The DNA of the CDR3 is TGTGCCAGCAGCGTAGAAACTAGCGGGAGAGAGACCCAGTACTTC. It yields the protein CASSVETSGRETQYF.

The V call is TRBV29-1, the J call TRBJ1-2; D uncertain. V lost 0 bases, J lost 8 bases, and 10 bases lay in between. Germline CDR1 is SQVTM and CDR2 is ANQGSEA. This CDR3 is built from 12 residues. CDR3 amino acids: CSVEDPGRGYTF. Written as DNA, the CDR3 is TGCAGCGTTGAAGATCCGGGTAGGGGCTACACCTTC.

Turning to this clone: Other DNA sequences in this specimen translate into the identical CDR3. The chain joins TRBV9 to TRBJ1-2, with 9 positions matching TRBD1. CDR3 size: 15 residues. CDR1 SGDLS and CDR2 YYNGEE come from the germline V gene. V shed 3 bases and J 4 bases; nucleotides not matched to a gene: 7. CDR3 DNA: TGTGCCAGCAGCGGAGGGACAGGGAAGCTCTATGGCTACACCTTC. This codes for CASSGGTGKLYGYTF.

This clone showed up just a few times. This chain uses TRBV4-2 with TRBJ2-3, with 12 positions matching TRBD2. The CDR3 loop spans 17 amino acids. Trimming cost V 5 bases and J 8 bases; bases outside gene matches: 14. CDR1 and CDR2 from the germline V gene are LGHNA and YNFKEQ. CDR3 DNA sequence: TGTGCCAGCAGCGCCCTGCCCTCTGGACTAGCGGGGTCTACGCAGTATTTT. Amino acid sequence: CASSALPSGLAGSTQYF.

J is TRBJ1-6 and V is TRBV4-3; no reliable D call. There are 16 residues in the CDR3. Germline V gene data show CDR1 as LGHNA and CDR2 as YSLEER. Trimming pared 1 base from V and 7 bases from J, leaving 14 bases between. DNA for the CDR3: TGCGCCAGCAGCCAAGGGGTCAGGACCGGGAATTCACCCCTCCACTTT. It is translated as CASSQGVRTGNSPLHF.

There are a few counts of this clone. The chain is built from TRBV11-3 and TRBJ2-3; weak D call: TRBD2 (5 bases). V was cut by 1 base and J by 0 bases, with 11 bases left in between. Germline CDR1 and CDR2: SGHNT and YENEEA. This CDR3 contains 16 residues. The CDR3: CASSLVSGASTDTQYF. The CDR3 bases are TGTGCCAGCAGCTTAGTAAGCGGCGCTAGCACAGATACGCAGTATTTT.

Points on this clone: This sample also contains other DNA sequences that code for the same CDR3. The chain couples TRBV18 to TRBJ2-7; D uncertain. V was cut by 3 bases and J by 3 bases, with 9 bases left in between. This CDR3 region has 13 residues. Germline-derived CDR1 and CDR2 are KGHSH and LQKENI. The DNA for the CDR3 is TGTGCCAGCTCACCGGGCGCGAACTACGAGCAGTACTTC. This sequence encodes CASSPGANYEQYF.

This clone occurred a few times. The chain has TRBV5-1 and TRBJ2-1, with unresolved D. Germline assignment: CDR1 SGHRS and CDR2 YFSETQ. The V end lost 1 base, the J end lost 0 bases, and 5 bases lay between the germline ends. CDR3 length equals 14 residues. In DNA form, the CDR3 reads TGCGCCAGCAGCTTGCTCAGCTCCTACAATGAGCAGTTCTTC. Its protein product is CASSLLSSYNEQFF. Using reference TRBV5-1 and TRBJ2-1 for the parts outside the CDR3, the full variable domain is KAGVTQTPRYLIKTRGQQVTLSCSPISGHRSVSWYQQTPGQGLQFLFEYFSETQRNKGNFPGRFSGRQFSNSRSEMNVSTLELGDSALYLCASSLLSSYNEQFFGPGTRLTVL.

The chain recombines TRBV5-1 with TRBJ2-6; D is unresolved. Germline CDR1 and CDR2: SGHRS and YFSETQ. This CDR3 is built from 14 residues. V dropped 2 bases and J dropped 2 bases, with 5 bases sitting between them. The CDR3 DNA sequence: TGCGCCAGCAGCTTACCGCCTGGGGCCAACGTCCTGACTTTC. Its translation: CASSLPPGANVLTF.

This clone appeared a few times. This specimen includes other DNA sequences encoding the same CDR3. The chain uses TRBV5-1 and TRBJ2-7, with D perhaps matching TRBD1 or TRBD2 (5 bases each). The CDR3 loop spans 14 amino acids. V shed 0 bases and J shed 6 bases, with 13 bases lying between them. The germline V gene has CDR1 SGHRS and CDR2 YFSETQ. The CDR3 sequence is CASSLERGLGEQYF. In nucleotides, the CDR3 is TGCGCCAGCAGCTTGGAGAGGGGCCTGGGCGAGCAGTACTTC.

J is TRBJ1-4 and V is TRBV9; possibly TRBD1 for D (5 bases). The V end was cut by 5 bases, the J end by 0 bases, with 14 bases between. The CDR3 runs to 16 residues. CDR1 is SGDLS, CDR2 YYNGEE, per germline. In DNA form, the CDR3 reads TGTGCCAGCAGTAGGGACCGAGCTTCAACTAATGAAAAACTGTTTTTT. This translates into CASSRDRASTNEKLFF.

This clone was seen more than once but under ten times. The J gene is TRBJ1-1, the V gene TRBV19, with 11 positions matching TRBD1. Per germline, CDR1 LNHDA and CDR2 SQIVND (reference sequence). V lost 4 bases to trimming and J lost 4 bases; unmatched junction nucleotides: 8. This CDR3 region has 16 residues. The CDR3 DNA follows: TGTGCCAGTAGTAGAGTCCAGGGACAGGGGGGCACTGAAGCTTTCTTT. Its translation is CASSRVQGQGGTEAFF.

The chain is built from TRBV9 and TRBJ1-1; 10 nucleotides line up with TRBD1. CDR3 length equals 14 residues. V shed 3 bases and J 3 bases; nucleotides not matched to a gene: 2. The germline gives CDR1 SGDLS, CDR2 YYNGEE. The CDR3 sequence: CASSGQGADTEAFF. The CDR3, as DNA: TGTGCCAGCAGCGGACAGGGGGCGGACACTGAAGCTTTCTTT.

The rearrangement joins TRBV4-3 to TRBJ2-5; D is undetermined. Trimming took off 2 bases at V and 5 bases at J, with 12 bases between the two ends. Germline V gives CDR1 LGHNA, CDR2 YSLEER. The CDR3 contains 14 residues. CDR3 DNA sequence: TGCGCCAGCAGCCAAAGCCCTCAAGGGGAGACCCAGTACTTC. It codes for CASSQSPQGETQYF.